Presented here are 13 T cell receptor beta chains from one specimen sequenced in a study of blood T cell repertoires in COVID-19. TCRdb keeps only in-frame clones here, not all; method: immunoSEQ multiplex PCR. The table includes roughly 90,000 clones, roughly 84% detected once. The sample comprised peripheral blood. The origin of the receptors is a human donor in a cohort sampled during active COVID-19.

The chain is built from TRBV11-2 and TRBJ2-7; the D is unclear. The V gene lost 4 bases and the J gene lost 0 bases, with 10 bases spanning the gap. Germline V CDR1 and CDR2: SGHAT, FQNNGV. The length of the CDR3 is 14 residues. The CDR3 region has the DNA TGTGCCAGCAGCTCTCTTAGGAGCTCCTACGAGCAGTACTTC. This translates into CASSSLRSSYEQYF.

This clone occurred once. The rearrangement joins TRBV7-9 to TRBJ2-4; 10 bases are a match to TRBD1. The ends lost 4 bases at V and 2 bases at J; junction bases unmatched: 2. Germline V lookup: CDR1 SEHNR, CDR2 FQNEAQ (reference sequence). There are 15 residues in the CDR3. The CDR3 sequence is CASSSTGGSKNIQYF. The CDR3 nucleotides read TGTGCCAGCAGCTCGACAGGGGGCTCCAAAAACATTCAGTACTTC.

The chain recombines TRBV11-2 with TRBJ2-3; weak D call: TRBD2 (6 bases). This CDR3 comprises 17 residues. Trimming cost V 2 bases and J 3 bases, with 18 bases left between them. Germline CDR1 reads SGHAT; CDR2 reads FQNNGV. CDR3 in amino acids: CASSLSGGAGRTDTQYF. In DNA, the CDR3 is TGTGCCAGCAGCTTAAGTGGTGGGGCGGGGAGGACAGATACGCAGTATTTT.

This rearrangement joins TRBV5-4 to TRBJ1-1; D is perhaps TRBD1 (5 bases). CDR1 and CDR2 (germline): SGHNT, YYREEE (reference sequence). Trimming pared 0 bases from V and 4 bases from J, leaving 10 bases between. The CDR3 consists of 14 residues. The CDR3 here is CASSLGMQGTEAFF. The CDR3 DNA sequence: TGTGCCAGCAGCTTGGGCATGCAGGGCACTGAAGCTTTCTTT. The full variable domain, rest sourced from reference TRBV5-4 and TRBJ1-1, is ETGVTQSPTHLIKTRGQQVTLRCSSQSGHNTVSWYQQALGQGPQFIFQYYREEENGRGNFPPRFSGLQFPNYSSELNVNALELDDSALYLCASSLGMQGTEAFFGQGTRLTVV.

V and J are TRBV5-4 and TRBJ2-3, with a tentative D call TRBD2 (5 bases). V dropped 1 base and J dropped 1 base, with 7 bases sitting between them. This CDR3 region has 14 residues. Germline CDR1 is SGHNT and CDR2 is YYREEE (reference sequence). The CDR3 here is CASSLRGGTDTQYF. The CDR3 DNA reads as TGTGCCAGCAGCTTGCGGGGTGGCACAGATACGCAGTATTTT.

The chain's CDR3 is CASSASSGARDEQYF. CDR3 nucleotide sequence: TGTGCCAGCAGCGCCTCTAGCGGAGCTAGGGACGAGCAGTACTTC. The chain uses TRBV9 and TRBJ2-7; 7 bases are a match to TRBD2. Germline loops: CDR1 SGDLS, CDR2 YYNGEE. The V and J ends lost 3 bases and 5 bases, in that order; junction bases with no gene match: 11. The CDR3 is 15 residues long.

The CDR3 coding sequence is TGCGCCAGCAGCTTCCGGGTCCGGGCCTACAATGAGCAGTTCTTC. Its translation is CASSFRVRAYNEQFF. V gene TRBV5-1 combines with J gene TRBJ2-1; no reliable D call. The V and J ends lost 2 bases and 2 bases respectively, with 11 bases between them. This CDR3 has 15 residues. Germline V gives CDR1 SGHRS, CDR2 YFSETQ.

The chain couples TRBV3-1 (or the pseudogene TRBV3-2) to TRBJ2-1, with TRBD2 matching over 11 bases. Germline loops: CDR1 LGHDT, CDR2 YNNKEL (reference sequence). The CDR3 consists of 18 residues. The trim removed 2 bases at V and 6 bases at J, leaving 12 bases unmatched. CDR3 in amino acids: CASSQTKLAGVIINEQFF. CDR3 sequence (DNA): TGTGCCAGCAGCCAAACCAAACTAGCGGGGGTTATTATCAATGAGCAGTTCTTC.

The CDR3: CASSRQGRSYEQYF. Here the CDR3 DNA reads TGTGCCAGCAGTAGACAGGGGAGATCCTACGAGCAGTACTTC. The V gene is TRBV6-5, the J gene TRBJ2-7, with TRBD1 identical over 8 bases. The germline CDR1 and CDR2 sequences are MNHEY and SVGAGI. V shed 5 bases, J shed 1 base, and the junction held 4 bases outside the gene matches. This CDR3 has 14 residues.

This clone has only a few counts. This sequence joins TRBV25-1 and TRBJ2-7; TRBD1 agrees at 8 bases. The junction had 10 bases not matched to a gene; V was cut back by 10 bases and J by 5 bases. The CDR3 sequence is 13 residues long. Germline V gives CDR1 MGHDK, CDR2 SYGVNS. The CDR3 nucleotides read TGTGCCATTGCGGACAGGGTCACGGACGAGCAGTACTTC. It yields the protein CAIADRVTDEQYF.

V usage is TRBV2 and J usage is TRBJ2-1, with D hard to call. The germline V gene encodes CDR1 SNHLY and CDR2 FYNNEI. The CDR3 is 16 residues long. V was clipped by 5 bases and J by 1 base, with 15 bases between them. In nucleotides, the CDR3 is TGTGCCAGCAGTCCTATATCAACCGGGTCCTACAATGAGCAGTTCTTC. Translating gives CASSPISTGSYNEQFF.

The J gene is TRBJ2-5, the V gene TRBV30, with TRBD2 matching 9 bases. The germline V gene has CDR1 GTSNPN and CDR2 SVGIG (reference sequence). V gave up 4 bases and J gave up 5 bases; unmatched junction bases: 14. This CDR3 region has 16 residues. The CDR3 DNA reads TGTGCCTGGACCGGGACGCTAGCGGGAAAGGCGGAGACCCAGTACTTC. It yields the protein CAWTGTLAGKAETQYF.

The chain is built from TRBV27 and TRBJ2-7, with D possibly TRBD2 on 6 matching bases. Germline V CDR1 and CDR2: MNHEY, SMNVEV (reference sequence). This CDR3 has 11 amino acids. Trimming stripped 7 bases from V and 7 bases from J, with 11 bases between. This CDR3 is CASTHAGEQYF. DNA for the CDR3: TGTGCCAGCACCCACGCGGGGGAGCAGTACTTC.